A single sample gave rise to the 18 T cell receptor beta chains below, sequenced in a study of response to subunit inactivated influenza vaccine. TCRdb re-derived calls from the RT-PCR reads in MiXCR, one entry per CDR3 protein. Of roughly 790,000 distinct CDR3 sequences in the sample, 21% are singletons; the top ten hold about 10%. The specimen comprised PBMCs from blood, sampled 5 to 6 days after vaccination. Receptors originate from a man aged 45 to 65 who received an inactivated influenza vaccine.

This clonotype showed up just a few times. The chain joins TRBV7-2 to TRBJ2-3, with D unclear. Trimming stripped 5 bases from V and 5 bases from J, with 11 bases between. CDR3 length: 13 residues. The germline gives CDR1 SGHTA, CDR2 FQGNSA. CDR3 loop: CASSNHGIDTQYF. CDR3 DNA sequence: TGTGCCAGCAGCAACCATGGCATAGATACGCAGTATTTT.

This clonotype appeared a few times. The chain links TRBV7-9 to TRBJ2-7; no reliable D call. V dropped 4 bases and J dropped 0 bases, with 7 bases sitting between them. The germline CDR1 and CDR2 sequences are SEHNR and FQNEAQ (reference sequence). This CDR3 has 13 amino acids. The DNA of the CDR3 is TGTGCCAGCAGCTCCGATATCTCCTACGAGCAGTACTTC. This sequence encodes CASSSDISYEQYF.

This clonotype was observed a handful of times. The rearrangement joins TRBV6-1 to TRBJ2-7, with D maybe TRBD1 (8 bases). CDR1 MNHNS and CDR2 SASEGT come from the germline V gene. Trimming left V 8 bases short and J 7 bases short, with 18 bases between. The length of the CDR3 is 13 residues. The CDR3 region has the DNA TGTGCCAGCGCAGGGGGCGGGAGAGGAGAGCAGTACTTC. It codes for CASAGGGRGEQYF.

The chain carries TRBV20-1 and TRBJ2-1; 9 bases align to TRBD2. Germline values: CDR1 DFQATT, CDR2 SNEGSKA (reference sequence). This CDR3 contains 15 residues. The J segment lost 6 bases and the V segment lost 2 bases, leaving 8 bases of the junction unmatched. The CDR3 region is CSARQPGGRANEQFF. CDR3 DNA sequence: TGCAGTGCTAGACAACCTGGCGGGAGGGCCAATGAGCAGTTCTTC.

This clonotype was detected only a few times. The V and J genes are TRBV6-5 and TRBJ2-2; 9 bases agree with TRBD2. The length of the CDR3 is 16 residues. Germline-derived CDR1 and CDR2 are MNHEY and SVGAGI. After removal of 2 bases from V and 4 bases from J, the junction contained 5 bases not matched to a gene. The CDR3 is CASSYDGGRVTGELFF. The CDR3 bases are TGTGCCAGCAGTTACGACGGCGGGAGGGTCACCGGGGAGCTGTTTTTT.

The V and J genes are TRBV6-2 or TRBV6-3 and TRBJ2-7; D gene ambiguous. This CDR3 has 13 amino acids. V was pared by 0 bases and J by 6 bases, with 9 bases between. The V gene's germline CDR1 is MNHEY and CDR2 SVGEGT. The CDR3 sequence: CASSYSPPLEQYF. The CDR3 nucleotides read TGTGCCAGCAGTTACTCTCCCCCGCTCGAGCAGTACTTC.

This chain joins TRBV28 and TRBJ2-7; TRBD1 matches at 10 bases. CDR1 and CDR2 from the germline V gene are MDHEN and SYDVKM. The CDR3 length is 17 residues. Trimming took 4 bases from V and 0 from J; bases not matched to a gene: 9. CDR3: CASSYILRDRGSYEQYF. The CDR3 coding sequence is TGTGCCAGCAGTTACATATTACGGGACAGGGGCTCCTACGAGCAGTACTTC.

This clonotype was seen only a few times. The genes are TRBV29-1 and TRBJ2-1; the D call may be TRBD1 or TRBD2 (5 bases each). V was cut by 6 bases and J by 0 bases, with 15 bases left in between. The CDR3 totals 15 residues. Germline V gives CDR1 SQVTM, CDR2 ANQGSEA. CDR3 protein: CSVAGTVSSYNEQFF. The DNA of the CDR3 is TGCAGCGTAGCCGGGACGGTCAGCTCCTACAATGAGCAGTTCTTC.

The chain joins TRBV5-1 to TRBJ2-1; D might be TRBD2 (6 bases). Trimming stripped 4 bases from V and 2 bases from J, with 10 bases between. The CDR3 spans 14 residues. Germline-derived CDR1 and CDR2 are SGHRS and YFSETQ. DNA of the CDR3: TGCGCCAGCAGCGCCGGGAGTACCTACAATGAGCAGTTCTTC. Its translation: CASSAGSTYNEQFF.

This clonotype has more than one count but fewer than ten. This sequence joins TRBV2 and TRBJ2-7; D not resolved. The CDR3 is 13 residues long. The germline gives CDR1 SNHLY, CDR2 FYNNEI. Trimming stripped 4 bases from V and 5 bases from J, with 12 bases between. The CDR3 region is CASSVQDGHEQYF. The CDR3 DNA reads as TGTGCCAGCAGTGTTCAGGACGGCCACGAGCAGTACTTC.

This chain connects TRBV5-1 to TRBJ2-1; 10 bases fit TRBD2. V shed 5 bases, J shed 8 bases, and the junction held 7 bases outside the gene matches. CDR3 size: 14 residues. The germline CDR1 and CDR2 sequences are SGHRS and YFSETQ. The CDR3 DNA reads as TGCGCCAGCAGTCTCGTAGCGGGAGGTTATGAGCAGTTCTTC. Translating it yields CASSLVAGGYEQFF.

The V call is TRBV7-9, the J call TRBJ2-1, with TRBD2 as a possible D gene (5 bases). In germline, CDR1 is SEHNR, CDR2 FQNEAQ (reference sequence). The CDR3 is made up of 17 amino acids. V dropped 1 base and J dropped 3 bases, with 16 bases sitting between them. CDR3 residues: CASSLGGPGVLYNEQFF. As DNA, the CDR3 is TGTGCCAGCAGCTTAGGAGGGCCCGGAGTCCTCTACAATGAGCAGTTCTTC.

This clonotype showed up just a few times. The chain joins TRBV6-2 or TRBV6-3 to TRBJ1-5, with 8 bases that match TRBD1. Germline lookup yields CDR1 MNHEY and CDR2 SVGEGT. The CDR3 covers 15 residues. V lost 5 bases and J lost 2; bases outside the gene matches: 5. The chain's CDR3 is CASSGQGRGNQPQHF. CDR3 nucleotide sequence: TGTGCCAGCAGTGGACAGGGTAGGGGCAATCAGCCCCAGCATTTT.

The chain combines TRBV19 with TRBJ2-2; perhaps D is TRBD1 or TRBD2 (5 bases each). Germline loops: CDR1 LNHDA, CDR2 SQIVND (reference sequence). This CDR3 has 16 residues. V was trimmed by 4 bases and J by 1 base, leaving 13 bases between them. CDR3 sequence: CASSTGMRGNTGELFF. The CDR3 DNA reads TGTGCCAGTAGTACCGGAATGAGGGGGAACACCGGGGAGCTGTTTTTT.

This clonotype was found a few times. The CDR3 DNA follows: TGCAGTGCTAGAGGCAGCAGTAGCTCCTACAATGAGCAGTTCTTC. Amino acids: CSARGSSSSYNEQFF. The J gene is TRBJ2-1, the V gene TRBV20-1; D ambiguous. The CDR3 is 15 amino acids. Per the germline V gene, CDR1 is DFQATT and CDR2 is SNEGSKA (reference sequence). Between the trimmed V and J ends, which lost 1 base and 0 bases, there was a span of 10 bases.

The CDR3 loop is CASKKPQGVEGTDTQYF. The CDR3 DNA is TGTGCCAGCAAAAAGCCTCAAGGGGTTGAGGGCACAGATACGCAGTATTTT. This chain uses TRBV7-8 with TRBJ2-3; D might be TRBD1 (5 bases). V was shortened by 7 bases and J by 1 base, with 21 bases between the two germline ends. Germline CDR1 and CDR2: SGHVS and FQNEAQ. This CDR3 region has 17 residues.

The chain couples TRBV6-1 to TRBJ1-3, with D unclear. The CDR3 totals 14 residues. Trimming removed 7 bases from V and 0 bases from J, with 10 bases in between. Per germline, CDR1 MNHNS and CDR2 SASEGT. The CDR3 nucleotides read TGTGCCAGCAAAACGGACTACTCTGGAAACACCATATATTTT. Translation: CASKTDYSGNTIYF.

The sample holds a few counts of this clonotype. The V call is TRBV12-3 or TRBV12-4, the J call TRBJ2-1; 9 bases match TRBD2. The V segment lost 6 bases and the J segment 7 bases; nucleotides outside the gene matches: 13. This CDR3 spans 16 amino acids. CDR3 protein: CASRRNIAGAINEQFF. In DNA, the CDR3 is TGTGCCAGCAGACGAAACATAGCGGGGGCCATAAATGAGCAGTTCTTC.